This T cell receptor beta chain was captured in a study of blood T cell repertoires in COVID-19. Original handling: For nucleated cells, counts were estimated from reference gene primer amplification. Generated by immunoSEQ multiplex PCR, the TCRdb table keeps only in-frame clones and is missing some. From that table come the V and J calls and clone size; the DNA was used to work out D and trimming. There are 240,000 or so clones in the sample; around 87% occur only once, and about 7.6% lies in the top ten. V gave up 4 bases and J gave up 0 bases; unmatched junction bases: 11. Germline V gives CDR1 SGHTA, CDR2 FQGNSA. The CDR3 sequence is 18 residues long.

The source material was peripheral blood. The chain joins TRBV7-2 to TRBJ2-2, with TRBD1 matching 7 bases. This TCR was sampled from a woman aged 70-85 years with active or convalescent COVID-19. The chain's CDR3 is CASSSKRGQSSNTGELFF. Here the CDR3 DNA reads TGTGCCAGCAGCTCCAAGAGGGGACAGTCTTCGAACACCGGGGAGCTGTTTTTT.